The 2 T cell receptor beta chains below were found in one sample sequenced in a study of T-cell reconstitution after alpha-beta-depleted transplantation in children. Researchers prepared the TCRbeta library using unique molecular identifiers, the study reports. TCRdb called the PCR reads again in MiXCR, with one record for every CDR3 protein. The sample contains about 400,000 distinct CDR3 sequences, 15% to 20% of which appear only once. The source was PBMCs, mostly from graft donor cells, collected 360 days after TCRalphabeta/CD19-depleted stem cell transplant. These receptor sequences come from a boy in the first two years of life who had a stem cell transplant for Wiskott-Aldrich syndrome, so the T cells may come from the graft donor.

This clonotype was detected a few times. V and J are TRBV5-1 and TRBJ2-1, with 8 bases aligning to TRBD2. V was clipped by 0 bases and J by 9 bases; unmatched bases: 2. The CDR3 has 13 residues. Germline V lookup: CDR1 SGHRS, CDR2 YFSETQ. CDR3 amino acids: CASSLGTSREQFF. The CDR3 nucleotides are TGCGCCAGCAGCTTGGGGACTAGCCGTGAGCAGTTCTTC. The whole variable domain, remainder taken from reference TRBV5-1 and TRBJ2-1, is KAGVTQTPRYLIKTRGQQVTLSCSPISGHRSVSWYQQTPGQGLQFLFEYFSETQRNKGNFPGRFSGRQFSNSRSEMNVSTLELGDSALYLCASSLGTSREQFFGPGTRLTVL.

This clonotype showed up many times. The chain couples TRBV19 to TRBJ1-1, with TRBD1 as a possible D gene (5 bases). The CDR3 consists of 14 residues. The germline CDR1 and CDR2 sequences are LNHDA and SQIVND (reference sequence). V lost 6 bases and J 1 base, leaving 12 bases between the germline ends. The CDR3 spells CASRTPGANTEAFF. In DNA form, the CDR3 reads TGTGCCAGTAGGACACCCGGGGCGAACACTGAAGCTTTCTTT.